This passage covers 29 T cell receptor beta chains from one sample sequenced in a study of blood T cell repertoires in COVID-19. Generated by immunoSEQ multiplex PCR, the TCRdb table keeps only in-frame clones and is missing some. Of roughly 230,000 clones detected, nearly 90% appear once; the ten largest clones hold about 2%. The sample consisted of peripheral blood. The receptors derive from a woman aged 55-75 years with COVID-19, enrolled during active disease.

This clone was counted between two and nine times. The V gene is TRBV6-4, the J gene TRBJ1-2, with 7 nucleotides matching TRBD1. The trim removed 6 bases at V and 8 bases at J, leaving 9 bases unmatched. The CDR3 is 13 residues long. Germline-derived CDR1 and CDR2 are MRHNA and SNTAGT. CDR3 sequence: CASSQDRLRGYTF. For the CDR3, the DNA is TGTGCCAGCAGCCAGGACAGGCTCCGCGGCTACACCTTC.

The V call is TRBV7-3, the J call TRBJ1-1; D might be TRBD1 (6 bases). This CDR3 comprises 15 residues. CDR1 is SGHTA, CDR2 FQGTGA, per germline. V was trimmed by 5 bases and J by 2 bases, leaving 15 bases between them. The CDR3 region has the DNA TGTGCCAGCAGCCTCCATGGGGGCTCCAACACTGAAGCTTTCTTT. This translates into CASSLHGGSNTEAFF.

The V call is TRBV4-2, the J call TRBJ2-3; D is unresolved. Trimming took off 4 bases at V and 2 bases at J, with 10 bases between the two ends. The CDR3 totals 14 residues. Looked up from germline, CDR1 is LGHNA and CDR2 is YNFKEQ. The CDR3 DNA reads as TGTGCCAGCAGCCTAGAATCTTCCACAGATACGCAGTATTTT. Translation gives CASSLESSTDTQYF.

J is TRBJ2-1 and V is TRBV7-2; D perhaps matches TRBD1 (6 bases). V shed 1 base and J shed 5 bases, with 12 bases lying between them. Germline CDR1 reads SGHTA; CDR2 reads FQGNSA. CDR3 size: 15 residues. CDR3: CASSLVSRTDNEQFF. CDR3 DNA: TGTGCCAGCAGCTTAGTCTCTCGGACAGACAATGAGCAGTTCTTC.

The V call is TRBV7-2, the J call TRBJ2-7, with 11 bases identical to TRBD2. In germline, CDR1 is SGHTA, CDR2 FQGNSA. V trimming: 2 bases; J trimming: 0 bases; junction bases outside the gene matches: 6. There are 17 residues in the CDR3. The CDR3 loop reads CASSLLTSGAYSYEQYF. CDR3 sequence (DNA): TGTGCCAGCAGCTTACTGACTAGCGGGGCTTACTCCTACGAGCAGTACTTC.

The chain uses TRBV5-6 and TRBJ2-7, with TRBD2 matching over 7 bases. The CDR3 length is 14 residues. Germline V gene sequence: CDR1 SGHDT, CDR2 YYEEEE. Germline trimming cut 4 bases from V and 4 bases from J; bases unmatched to any gene: 8. In nucleotides, the CDR3 is TGTGCCAGCAGCAAGGACGCCGGGGGGTACGAGCAGTACTTC. This encodes CASSKDAGGYEQYF.

The chain employs TRBV4-2 and TRBJ1-2; 10 bases align to TRBD1. The CDR3 sequence is 15 residues long. The germline V gene has CDR1 LGHNA and CDR2 YNFKEQ. After removal of 1 base from V and 6 bases from J, the junction contained 5 bases not matched to a gene. The CDR3 DNA sequence: TGTGCCAGCAGCCAAGGTGGGACAGGGGTGGATGGCTACACCTTC. This encodes CASSQGGTGVDGYTF.

This sequence joins TRBV21-1 and TRBJ1-5. TRBV21-1 is described as a pseudogene. This CDR3 contains 16 residues. CDR3 sequence (DNA): TGTGCCAGCACCGAAACGAGGGAATTGGGCAATCAGCCCCAGCATTTT. As protein: CASTETRELGNQPQHF.

This chain uses TRBV10-3 with TRBJ2-6; the D gene is possibly TRBD1 (5 bases). The CDR3 loop spans 16 amino acids. Germline V lookup: CDR1 ENHRY, CDR2 SYGVKD. V was clipped by 0 bases and J by 3 bases, with 9 bases between them. CDR3 DNA sequence: TGTGCCATCAGTGAGTCTACAGGTGGTGGGGCCAACGTCCTGACTTTC. Translating it yields CAISESTGGGANVLTF.

The J gene is TRBJ2-7, the V gene TRBV19, with TRBD1 identical over 11 bases. The V and J ends lost 5 bases and 3 bases, in that order; junction bases with no gene match: 3. The germline gives CDR1 LNHDA, CDR2 SQIVND (reference sequence). The CDR3 covers 14 residues. The chain's CDR3 is CASSLGTGGYEQYF. As DNA, the CDR3 is TGTGCCAGTAGTCTCGGGACAGGGGGCTACGAGCAGTACTTC.

The chain joins TRBV6-6 to TRBJ1-1, with D maybe TRBD1 (6 bases). Germline lookup yields CDR1 MNHNY and CDR2 SVGAGI (reference sequence). The CDR3 totals 12 residues. V lost 7 bases, J lost 10 bases, and 16 bases lay in between. The CDR3 protein is CASTGQNWGAFF. Written as DNA, the CDR3 is TGTGCCAGCACGGGACAAAACTGGGGAGCTTTCTTT.

The CDR3 region has the DNA TGTGCCAGCAGCCCGGGAGGGGACAGGGTGGAACTGTTTTTT. Translated: CASSPGGDRVELFF. The J gene is TRBJ1-4, the V gene TRBV9, with 9 nucleotides matching TRBD1. This CDR3 region has 14 residues. Trimming took 4 bases from V and 12 from J; bases not matched to a gene: 10. Germline CDR1 reads SGDLS; CDR2 reads YYNGEE.

This chain connects TRBV6-6 to TRBJ1-2; 7 nucleotides align to TRBD1. With V trimmed by 0 bases and J by 6 bases, 7 bases remained unmatched. CDR1 MNHNY and CDR2 SVGAGI come from the germline V gene (reference sequence). There are 15 residues in the CDR3. CDR3 bases: TGTGCCAGCAGTTACTCCGAGACAGGGTATAATGGCTACACCTTC. This gives the protein CASSYSETGYNGYTF.

V and J are TRBV5-1 and TRBJ1-1; 7 positions agree with TRBD1. This CDR3 comprises 13 residues. V lost 1 base and J lost 7; bases outside the gene matches: 4. Germline CDR1 SGHRS, CDR2 YFSETQ. CDR3 sequence reads: CASSLLQGIEAFF. The CDR3, as DNA: TGCGCCAGCAGCTTGTTACAGGGGATTGAAGCTTTCTTT.

The genes are TRBV25-1 and TRBJ1-2; maybe TRBD1 (5 bases). The CDR3 length is 12 residues. V was pared by 7 bases and J by 7 bases, with 13 bases between. Germline loops: CDR1 MGHDK, CDR2 SYGVNS. Here the CDR3 DNA reads TGTGCCAGCACGAGCGGGGGTAGTGGCTACACCTTC. The encoded protein is CASTSGGSGYTF.

This chain connects TRBV4-1 to TRBJ2-7; 10 bases agree with TRBD1. With V trimmed by 0 bases and J by 3 bases, 5 bases remained unmatched. The germline V gene has CDR1 MGHRA and CDR2 YSYEKL. This CDR3 comprises 16 residues. CDR3 DNA sequence: TGCGCCAGCAGCCAAGATGGGGACAGGGGCGTCTACGAGCAGTACTTC. Translating gives CASSQDGDRGVYEQYF.

The rearrangement joins TRBV25-1 to TRBJ1-1; tentative D call: TRBD1 (5 bases). Looked up from germline, CDR1 is MGHDK and CDR2 is SYGVNS. This CDR3 spans 13 amino acids. Trimming stripped 5 bases from V and 2 bases from J, with 9 bases between. For the CDR3, the DNA is TGTGCCAGCAGTCTTACAGGCAACACTGAAGCTTTCTTT. It translates to CASSLTGNTEAFF.

This rearrangement joins TRBV10-3 to TRBJ2-2, with a weak D call TRBD1 (6 bases). The CDR3 spans 16 residues. Germline V gene lookup returns CDR1 ENHRY and CDR2 SYGVKD. The ends were cut back, 0 bases at V and 0 bases at J, with 8 bases in the middle. As DNA, the CDR3 is TGTGCCATCAGTGAGTCAAGGGGGTCGAACACCGGGGAGCTGTTTTTT. Translation gives CAISESRGSNTGELFF.

The genes are TRBV7-3 and TRBJ2-1, with 13 bases identical to TRBD2. The CDR3 loop spans 21 amino acids. Trimming at V came to 3 bases and at J to 0 bases, leaving 14 bases not matched to a gene. Per the germline V gene, CDR1 is SGHTA and CDR2 is FQGTGA. The CDR3 loop reads CASSLFPGLAGNISSYNEQFF. DNA of the CDR3: TGTGCCAGCAGCTTGTTCCCGGGACTAGCGGGGAATATTAGCTCCTACAATGAGCAGTTCTTC.

This chain connects TRBV6-5 to TRBJ1-2, with 7 bases identical to TRBD1. The V and J ends lost 6 bases and 7 bases, in that order; junction bases with no gene match: 11. Germline CDR1 and CDR2: MNHEY and SVGAGI. The CDR3 spans 14 residues. CDR3 sequence: CASRPTLDRVGYTF. The CDR3 region has the DNA TGTGCCAGCAGACCCACACTTGACAGGGTTGGCTACACCTTC.

This CDR3 is CASSLGEVGASYNEQFF. CDR3 in DNA: TGTGCCAGCAGCTTAGGGGAAGTGGGGGCCTCCTACAATGAGCAGTTCTTC. The chain carries TRBV11-3 and TRBJ2-1; maybe TRBD1 (6 bases). CDR3 length: 17 residues. Trimming removed 1 base from V and 0 bases from J, with 13 bases in between. Germline assignment: CDR1 SGHNT and CDR2 YENEEA.

J is TRBJ1-3 and V is TRBV7-2; D remains unclear. Germline-derived CDR1 and CDR2 are SGHTA and FQGNSA. V was clipped by 5 bases and J by 8 bases, with 22 bases between them. The CDR3 runs 16 residues. CDR3 residues: CASSQARAGGGYTIYF. DNA of the CDR3: TGTGCCAGCAGCCAGGCTCGTGCGGGCGGTGGGTACACCATATATTTT.

This chain connects TRBV9 to TRBJ1-2; 7 positions match TRBD1. The CDR3 consists of 14 residues. Germline V gene lookup returns CDR1 SGDLS and CDR2 YYNGEE. The trim removed 3 bases at V and 4 bases at J, leaving 6 bases unmatched. The CDR3 spells CASSAPQGIYGYTF. As DNA, the CDR3 is TGTGCCAGCAGCGCACCACAGGGGATCTATGGCTACACCTTC.

The chain carries TRBV4-3 and TRBJ1-2, with D maybe TRBD1 (6 bases). The CDR3 has 16 residues. Germline V gene sequence: CDR1 LGHNA, CDR2 YSLEER. V lost 3 bases and J 4 bases, leaving 18 bases between the germline ends. CDR3 amino acids: CASSQDYGNRAYGYTF. The CDR3 DNA sequence: TGCGCCAGCAGCCAGGATTATGGAAACAGGGCCTATGGCTACACCTTC.

The gene calls are TRBV7-3 and TRBJ2-1; 9 nucleotides match TRBD1. Germline V gene data show CDR1 as SGHTA and CDR2 as FQGTGA. The trim removed 4 bases at V and 7 bases at J, leaving 14 bases unmatched. The CDR3 totals 17 residues. The CDR3 nucleotides are TGTGCCAGCAGCTCCTCGATGGACAGGGGCCTTGAGAATGAGCAGTTCTTC. As protein: CASSSSMDRGLENEQFF.

The rearrangement uses TRBV5-4 and TRBJ1-3, with D possibly being TRBD1 (5 bases). The V and J ends lost 3 bases and 5 bases respectively, with 6 bases between them. Germline V gives CDR1 SGHNT, CDR2 YYREEE (reference sequence). The CDR3 contains 12 residues. CDR3 sequence (DNA): TGTGCCAGCAGCTCGGACAGAAACACCATATATTTT. The encoded protein is CASSSDRNTIYF.

The gene calls are TRBV27 and TRBJ2-1, with D perhaps matching TRBD1 (5 bases). Germline V lookup: CDR1 MNHEY, CDR2 SMNVEV (reference sequence). This CDR3 has 14 amino acids. V lost 7 bases, J lost 1 base, and 11 bases lay in between. This CDR3 reads CASKSQGSYNEQFF. As DNA, the CDR3 is TGTGCCAGCAAGTCCCAGGGTTCCTACAATGAGCAGTTCTTC.

V gene TRBV4-3 combines with J gene TRBJ1-2; D perhaps matches TRBD1 (6 bases). Germline CDR1 LGHNA, CDR2 YSLEER. This CDR3 spans 13 amino acids. The V gene lost 4 bases and the J gene lost 4 bases, with 10 bases spanning the gap. The CDR3 sequence is CASSPGVSYGYTF. The CDR3 nucleotides read TGCGCCAGCAGCCCAGGGGTCTCCTATGGCTACACCTTC.

The chain couples TRBV18 to TRBJ1-6; TRBD1 matches at 8 bases. CDR3 size: 16 residues. The germline V gene has CDR1 KGHSH and CDR2 LQKENI. V was clipped by 2 bases and J by 11 bases; unmatched bases: 11. This chain's CDR3 is CASSPSTDRGRAPLHF. CDR3 coding DNA: TGTGCCAGCTCACCAAGTACCGACAGGGGTAGGGCACCCCTCCACTTT.